Each of the 10 T cell receptor beta chains below was sequenced from the same sample in a study of blood T cells in healthy people across ages. The authors ran a second PCR of about 6 to 11 cycles using a sample-barcoded 5' primer and a J-beta primer mix. A single record per CDR3 protein comes from TCRdb applying MiXCR to the 5' RACE reads. The table records roughly 650,000 distinct CDR3 sequences, approximately 29% of them present only once. The specimen sequenced was blood. The receptor set was obtained from a woman aged 80 or over in good health.

The J gene is TRBJ2-5, the V gene TRBV11-3, with TRBD2 identical over 9 bases. The germline V gene encodes CDR1 SGHNT and CDR2 YENEEA. The V gene end was trimmed by 8 bases and the J gene end by 3 bases; junction bases not matched to a gene: 7. This CDR3 is 14 amino acids long. Here the CDR3 reads CASEAGGREETQYF. CDR3 nucleotides: TGTGCCAGCGAAGCGGGGGGTCGAGAAGAGACCCAGTACTTC.

This clonotype appeared many times. The rearrangement links TRBV20-1 to TRBJ1-6; a possible D gene is TRBD1 (6 bases). CDR1 is DFQATT and CDR2 is SNEGSKA in the germline V gene (reference sequence). The CDR3 runs 14 residues. V lost 5 bases, J lost 13 bases, and 21 bases lay in between. This CDR3 reads CSASPEGGGSPLHF. CDR3 coding DNA: TGCAGTGCTTCCCCCGAGGGGGGCGGATCGCCCCTCCACTTT.

At least ten counts were recorded for this clonotype. The chain employs TRBV20-1 and TRBJ2-7; 12 bases match TRBD2. The length of the CDR3 is 14 residues. Germline loops: CDR1 DFQATT, CDR2 SNEGSKA (reference sequence). V gave up 3 bases and J gave up 2 bases; unmatched junction bases: 2. CDR3 in DNA: TGCAGTGCTAGTGCTAGCGGGGGGGCCTACGAGCAGTACTTC. Amino acids: CSASASGGAYEQYF.

This clonotype was detected ten times or more. The rearrangement joins TRBV20-1 to TRBJ1-5; TRBD1 matches 7 bases. The CDR3 contains 13 residues. Trimming took 5 bases from V and 4 from J; bases not matched to a gene: 5. Per the germline V gene, CDR1 is DFQATT and CDR2 is SNEGSKA (reference sequence). This CDR3 reads CSASRDSNQPQHF. In DNA form, the CDR3 reads TGCAGTGCTTCCCGGGACAGTAATCAGCCCCAGCATTTT.

The rearrangement uses TRBV6-1 and TRBJ1-1, with D tentatively TRBD1 (6 bases). Deletions cut 5 bases from V and 4 bases from J, with 14 bases between. This CDR3 is built from 14 residues. Germline CDR1 reads MNHNS; CDR2 reads SASEGT. DNA of the CDR3: TGTGCCAGCAGTAACCTCGGACAGCGCACTGAAGCTTTCTTT. Translated: CASSNLGQRTEAFF.

A few counts support this clonotype. The chain combines TRBV7-2 with TRBJ1-1; D uncertain. The CDR3 totals 16 residues. From germline, CDR1 is SGHTA and CDR2 FQGNSA. Trimming shortened V by 1 base and J by 1 base, and 13 bases separated the two germline ends. Here the CDR3 DNA reads TGTGCCAGCAGCTTAGGATGGAGGGCAGGGAACACTGAAGCTTTCTTT. Protein sequence: CASSLGWRAGNTEAFF.

This clonotype occurred a few times. The chain couples TRBV6-2 or TRBV6-3 to TRBJ2-3; 13 nucleotides match TRBD2. Germline V lookup: CDR1 MNHEY, CDR2 SVGEGT. This CDR3 has 15 residues. Trimming at V came to 6 bases and at J to 5 bases, leaving 5 bases not matched to a gene. The DNA for the CDR3 is TGTGCCAGCAGCGGACTAGCGGGGGCCCGAGATACGCAGTATTTT. Protein product: CASSGLAGARDTQYF.

The genes are TRBV28 and TRBJ1-1, with a weak D call TRBD1 (5 bases). V lost 6 bases and J lost 4, with 9 bases in between. This CDR3 comprises 12 residues. CDR1 and CDR2 (germline): MDHEN, SYDVKM. CDR3 in DNA: TGTGCCAGCAGGACAGCCTCCACTGAAGCTTTCTTT. Its protein is CASRTASTEAFF.

This clonotype was observed at least ten times. V is TRBV20-1 and J is TRBJ1-2, with D possibly TRBD1 on 6 matching bases. CDR3 size: 13 residues. The V and J ends lost 1 base and 8 bases respectively, with 14 bases between them. In germline, CDR1 is DFQATT, CDR2 SNEGSKA (reference sequence). The CDR3 here is CSARAPTGYGYTF. The CDR3 DNA reads TGCAGTGCTAGAGCCCCTACAGGGTACGGCTACACCTTC.

The table lists this clonotype with many counts. The rearrangement links TRBV7-2 to TRBJ2-7; 15 bases are shared with TRBD2. The trim removed 3 bases at V and 6 bases at J, leaving 9 bases unmatched. Looked up from germline, CDR1 is SGHTA and CDR2 is FQGNSA. The CDR3 loop spans 17 amino acids. In DNA, the CDR3 is TGTGCCAGCAGCTTCGGGACTAGCGGGGGGCTGGCCCGCGAGCAGTACTTC. Protein sequence: CASSFGTSGGLAREQYF. Full variable domain (rest looked up from reference TRBV7-2 and TRBJ2-7): GAGVSQSPSNKVTEKGKDVELRCDPISGHTALYWYRQSLGQGLEFLIYFQGNSAPDKSGLPSDRFSAERTGGSVSTLTIQRTQQEDSAVYLCASSFGTSGGLAREQYFGPGTRLTVT.